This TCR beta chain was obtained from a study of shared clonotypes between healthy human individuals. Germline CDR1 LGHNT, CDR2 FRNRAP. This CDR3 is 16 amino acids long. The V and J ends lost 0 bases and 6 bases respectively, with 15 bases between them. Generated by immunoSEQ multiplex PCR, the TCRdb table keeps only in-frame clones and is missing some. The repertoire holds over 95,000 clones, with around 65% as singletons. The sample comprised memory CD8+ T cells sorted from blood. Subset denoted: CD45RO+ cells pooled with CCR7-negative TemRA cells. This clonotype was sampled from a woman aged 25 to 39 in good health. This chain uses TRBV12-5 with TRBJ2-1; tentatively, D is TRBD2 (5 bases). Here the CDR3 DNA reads TGTGCTAGTGGTTTGGTACCCTCAACTGGAGGCAATGAGCAGTTCTTC. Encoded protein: CASGLVPSTGGNEQFF.